Shown below are 2 T cell receptor beta chains from a single sample sequenced in a study of Ad26.COV2.S vaccination and SARS-CoV-2 variants. Repertoires were generated with immunoSEQ multiplex PCR, while TCRdb's copy carries only in-frame clones and drops some. The table lists some 500,000 clones, 75% to 90% of them singletons. Treatment denoted: around 19 received Ad26.COV2.S at low or high dose, single or two shots; 5 received placebo; per-sample allocation not given. After the first vaccine or placebo injection, samples were drawn on day 63. The sequenced sample was peripheral blood, obtained in a trial of Ad26.COV2.S vaccine versus placebo. These receptors were collected from a person aged 18-65 years who received the Ad26.COV2.S COVID-19 vaccine or a placebo.

The rearrangement uses TRBV11-3 and TRBJ2-3; no firm D call. V lost 4 bases, J lost 0 bases, and 17 bases lay in between. Germline V lookup: CDR1 SGHNT, CDR2 YENEEA. CDR3 length: 17 residues. DNA of the CDR3: TGTGCCAGCAGCTCAACCTGGCCACCCTCTAGCACAGATACGCAGTATTTT. The encoded protein is CASSSTWPPSSTDTQYF.

The chain uses TRBV6-2 or TRBV6-3 and TRBJ2-1; D not certain. Trimming took 2 bases from V and 7 from J, leaving 12 bases between them. The CDR3 sequence is 14 residues long. Germline CDR1 is MNHEY and CDR2 is SVGEGT. DNA of the CDR3: TGTGCCAGCAGTTACAGTAGGCCCGAAAATGAGCAGTTCTTC. Translation: CASSYSRPENEQFF.